The clone carrying this T cell receptor (beta chain) was observed at least ten times. Antigen: not known. A 5'RACE template-switching step, the method used to make TCR cDNA, added a universal primer site and UMIs. MiXCR, applied by TCRdb to the 5' RACE reads, yields one record per CDR3 protein. The data hold about 160,000 distinct CDR3 sequences, with almost 7% observed a single time. The sample belongs to a study of T cells after yellow fever vaccination. CDR3 length: 15 amino acids. V dropped 3 bases and J dropped 5 bases, with 13 bases sitting between them. Germline V lookup: CDR1 KGHSY, CDR2 FQNENV. General study points: Clonotypes shared by both compartments, CD4 and CD8, made up a small share.

The input for sequencing was CD4+ T cells sorted from PBMCs, taken about 5 days after the first yellow fever vaccination. The sequence derives from a man aged 18 to 30 who received the YFV17D yellow fever vaccine. The chain combines TRBV16 with TRBJ1-4, with D unclear. CDR3 DNA: TGTGCCAGCAGCCAGGATTTATGGCAGAATGAAAAACTGTTTTTT. As protein: CASSQDLWQNEKLFF.